This TCR beta chain appears in the sequencing data of a study of T cells expressing NK-cell markers. Study-level background: Repertoires of TCR beta were obtained from T cells sorted as CD3+CD56+NKG2C+, CD3+CD56+NKG2C- and CD3+CD56-NKG2C+.

The study's findings and limits: These clonotypes, the leaders elsewhere, also led the CD3+CD56-NKG2C+ fraction in a few donors.

Points on this clonotype: Its target is not known.

No DNA is given; TCRdb re-called the 5' RACE reads and lists each CDR3 protein once. The listing contains approximately 380,000 distinct CDR3 sequences. This CDR3 has 11 residues. Germline CDR1 MNHNS, CDR2 SASEGT. The chain recombines TRBV6-1 with TRBJ2-1. Input material: blood T cells: a sorted CD56 or NKG2C T cell subset, CD4+ or CD8+ T cells, or bulk PBMC T cells (not recorded which). The sequence was collected from a man aged 18 to 70 in good health. CDR3 region: CATDVVGLEFF.